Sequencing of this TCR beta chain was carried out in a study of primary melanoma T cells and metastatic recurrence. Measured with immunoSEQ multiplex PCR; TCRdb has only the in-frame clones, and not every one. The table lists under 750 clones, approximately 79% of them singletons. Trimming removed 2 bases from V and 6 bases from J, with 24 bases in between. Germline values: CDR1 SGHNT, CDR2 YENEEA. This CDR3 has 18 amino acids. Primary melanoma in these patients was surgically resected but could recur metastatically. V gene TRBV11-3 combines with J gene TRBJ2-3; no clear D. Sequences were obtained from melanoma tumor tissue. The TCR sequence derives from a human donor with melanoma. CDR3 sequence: CASSLRIAVPGSSDTQYF. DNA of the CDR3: TGTGCCAGCAGCTTAAGAATTGCGGTTCCCGGAAGCTCGGATACGCAGTATTTT.